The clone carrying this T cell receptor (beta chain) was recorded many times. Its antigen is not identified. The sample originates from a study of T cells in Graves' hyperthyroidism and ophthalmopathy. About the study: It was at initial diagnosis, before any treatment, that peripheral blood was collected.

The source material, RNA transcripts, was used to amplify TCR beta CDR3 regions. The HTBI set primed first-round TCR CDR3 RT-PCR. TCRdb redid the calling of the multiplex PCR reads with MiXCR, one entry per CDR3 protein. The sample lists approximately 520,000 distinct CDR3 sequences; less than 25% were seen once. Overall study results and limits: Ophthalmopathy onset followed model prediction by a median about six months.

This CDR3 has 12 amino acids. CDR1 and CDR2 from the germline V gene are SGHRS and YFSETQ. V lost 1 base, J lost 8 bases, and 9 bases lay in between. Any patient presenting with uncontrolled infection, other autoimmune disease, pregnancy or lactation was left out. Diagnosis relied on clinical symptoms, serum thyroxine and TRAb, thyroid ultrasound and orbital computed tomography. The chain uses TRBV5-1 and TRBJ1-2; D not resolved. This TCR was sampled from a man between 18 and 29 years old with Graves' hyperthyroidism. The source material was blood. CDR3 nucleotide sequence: TGCGCCAGCAGCTTGTTCGGGGTCGGCTACACCTTC. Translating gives CASSLFGVGYTF.